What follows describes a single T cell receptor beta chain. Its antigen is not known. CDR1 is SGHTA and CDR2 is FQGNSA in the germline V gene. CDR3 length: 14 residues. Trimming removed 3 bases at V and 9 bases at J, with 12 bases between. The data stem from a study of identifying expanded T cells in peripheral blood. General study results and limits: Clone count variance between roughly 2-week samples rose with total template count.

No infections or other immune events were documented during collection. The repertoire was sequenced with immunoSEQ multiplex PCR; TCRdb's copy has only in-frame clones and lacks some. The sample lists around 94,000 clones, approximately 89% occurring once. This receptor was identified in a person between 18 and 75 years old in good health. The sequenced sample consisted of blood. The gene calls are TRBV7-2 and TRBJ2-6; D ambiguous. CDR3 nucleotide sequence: TGTGCCAGCAGCTTTAATTTACCCCGCAACGTCCTGACTTTC. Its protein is CASSFNLPRNVLTF. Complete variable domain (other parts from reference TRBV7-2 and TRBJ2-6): GAGVSQSPSNKVTEKGKDVELRCDPISGHTALYWYRQSLGQGLEFLIYFQGNSAPDKSGLPSDRFSAERTGGSVSTLTIQRTQQEDSAVYLCASSFNLPRNVLTFGAGSRLTVL.